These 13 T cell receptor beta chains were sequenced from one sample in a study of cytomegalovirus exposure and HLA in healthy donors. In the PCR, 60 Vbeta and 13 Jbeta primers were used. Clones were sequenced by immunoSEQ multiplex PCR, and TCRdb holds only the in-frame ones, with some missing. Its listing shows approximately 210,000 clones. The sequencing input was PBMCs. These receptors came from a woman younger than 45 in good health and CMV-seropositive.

The CDR3 spells CASSPDREGGNEKLFF. CDR3 coding DNA: TGTGCCAGTAGTCCAGACAGGGAAGGGGGTAATGAAAAACTGTTTTTT. This chain joins TRBV19 and TRBJ1-4; 7 bases agree with TRBD1. In germline, CDR1 is LNHDA, CDR2 SQIVND (reference sequence). The junction had 10 bases not matched to a gene; V was cut back by 5 bases and J by 4 bases. This CDR3 contains 16 residues.

The CDR3 sequence is CATSRGPGLAGGLEYF. Written as DNA, the CDR3 is TGTGCCACCAGCAGAGGCCCTGGACTAGCGGGAGGGCTTGAGTACTTC. The chain combines TRBV15 with TRBJ2-4, with TRBD2 identical over 15 bases. This CDR3 region has 16 residues. Per germline, CDR1 LNHNV and CDR2 YYDKDF (reference sequence). V lost 1 base to trimming and J lost 14 bases; unmatched junction nucleotides: 9.

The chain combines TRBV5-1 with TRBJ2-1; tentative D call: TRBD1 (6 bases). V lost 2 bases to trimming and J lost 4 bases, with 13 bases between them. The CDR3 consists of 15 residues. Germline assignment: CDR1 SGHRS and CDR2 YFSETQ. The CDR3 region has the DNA TGCGCCAGCAGCTTATCGTCAGGGGTATACAATGAGCAGTTCTTC. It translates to CASSLSSGVYNEQFF.

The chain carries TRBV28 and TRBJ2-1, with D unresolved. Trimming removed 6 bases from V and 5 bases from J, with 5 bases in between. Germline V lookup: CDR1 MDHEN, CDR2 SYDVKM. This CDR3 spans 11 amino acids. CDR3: CASRSDNEQFF. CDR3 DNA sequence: TGTGCCAGCAGGAGCGACAATGAGCAGTTCTTC. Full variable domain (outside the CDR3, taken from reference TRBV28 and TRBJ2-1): DVKVTQSSRYLVKRTGEKVFLECVQDMDHENMFWYRQDPGLGLRLIYFSYDVKMKEKGDIPEGYSVSREKKERFSLILESASTNQTSMYLCASRSDNEQFFGPGTRLTVL.

The chain's CDR3 is CASSRQGTDTQYF. The CDR3 DNA sequence: TGTGCCAGCAGCAGACAGGGCACAGATACGCAGTATTTT. The rearrangement links TRBV7-7 to TRBJ2-3; possibly TRBD1 for D (6 bases). V lost 5 bases, J lost 1 base, and 7 bases lay in between. This CDR3 region has 13 residues. Germline loops: CDR1 SSHAT, CDR2 FNYEAQ (reference sequence).

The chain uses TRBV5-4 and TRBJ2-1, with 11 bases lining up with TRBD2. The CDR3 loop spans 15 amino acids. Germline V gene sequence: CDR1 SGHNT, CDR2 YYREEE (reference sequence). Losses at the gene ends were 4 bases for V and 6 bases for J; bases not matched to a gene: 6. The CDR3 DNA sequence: TGTGCCAGCAGCCTTAGCGGGGGGGCGGTCAATGAGCAGTTCTTC. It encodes CASSLSGGAVNEQFF.

CDR3 amino acids: CASSIVPRVFTFGTEAFF. The CDR3 DNA is TGTGCCAGTAGTATAGTTCCGAGGGTCTTCACGTTCGGCACTGAAGCTTTCTTT. V is TRBV19 and J is TRBJ1-1; D gene ambiguous. This CDR3 comprises 18 residues. The germline gives CDR1 LNHDA, CDR2 SQIVND (reference sequence). The V and J ends lost 1 base and 4 bases respectively, with 22 bases between them.

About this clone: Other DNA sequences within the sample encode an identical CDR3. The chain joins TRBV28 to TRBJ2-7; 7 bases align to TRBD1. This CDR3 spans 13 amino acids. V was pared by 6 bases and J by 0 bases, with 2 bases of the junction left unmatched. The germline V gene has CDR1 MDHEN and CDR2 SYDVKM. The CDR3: CASRRQGSYEQYF. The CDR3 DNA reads TGTGCCAGCAGGCGACAGGGCTCCTACGAGCAGTACTTC.

CDR3 in amino acids: CASTMGSSYNEQFF. For the CDR3, the DNA is TGTGCCAGCACCATGGGGAGCTCCTACAATGAGCAGTTCTTC. This chain joins TRBV2 and TRBJ2-1; tentatively, D is TRBD2 (5 bases). Germline V gene lookup returns CDR1 SNHLY and CDR2 FYNNEI. This CDR3 is 14 amino acids long. Trimming cost V 7 bases and J 0 bases, with 10 bases left between them.

CDR3 loop: CASSAWGRGSHNEQFF. The DNA for the CDR3 is TGTGCCAGCAGCGCCTGGGGCAGGGGGTCCCACAATGAGCAGTTCTTC. The V and J genes are TRBV7-9 and TRBJ2-1, with 7 bases matching TRBD1. The CDR3 runs 16 residues. The germline gives CDR1 SEHNR, CDR2 FQNEAQ (reference sequence). The V gene end was trimmed by 5 bases and the J gene end by 5 bases; junction bases not matched to a gene: 12. The whole variable domain, remainder taken from reference TRBV7-9 and TRBJ2-1, is DTGVSQNPRHKITKRGQNVTFRCDPISEHNRLYWYRQTLGQGPEFLTYFQNEAQLEKSRLLSDRFSAERPKGSFSTLEIQRTEQGDSAMYLCASSAWGRGSHNEQFFGPGTRLTVL.

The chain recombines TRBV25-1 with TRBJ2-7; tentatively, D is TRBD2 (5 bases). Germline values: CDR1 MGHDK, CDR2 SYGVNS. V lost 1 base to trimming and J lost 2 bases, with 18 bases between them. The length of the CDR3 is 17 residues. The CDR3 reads CASSELSDGLQTYEQYF. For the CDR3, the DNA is TGTGCCAGCAGTGAATTATCCGACGGACTCCAAACCTACGAGCAGTACTTC.

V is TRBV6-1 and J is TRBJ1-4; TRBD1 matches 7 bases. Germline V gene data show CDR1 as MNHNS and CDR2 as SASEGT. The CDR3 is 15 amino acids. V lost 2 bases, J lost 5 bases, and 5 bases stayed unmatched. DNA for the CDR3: TGTGCCAGCAGTGAACAGACAGGGATGAATGAAAAACTGTTTTTT. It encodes CASSEQTGMNEKLFF.

CDR3 in amino acids: CATSRDWGEPQHF. CDR3 DNA: TGTGCCACCAGCAGAGATTGGGGGGAGCCCCAGCATTTT. The chain recombines TRBV15 with TRBJ1-5; D is possibly TRBD1 (5 bases). V was clipped by 0 bases and J by 8 bases, with 8 bases between them. Per the germline V gene, CDR1 is LNHNV and CDR2 is YYDKDF (reference sequence). This CDR3 has 13 amino acids.